Sequencing of this T cell receptor (beta chain) was carried out in a study of T cells in Graves' hyperthyroidism and ophthalmopathy. Study-level results: A model built on 13 V-J features separated ophthalmopathy from stable hyperthyroidism. With a median lead of about 6.9 months before onset, the model predicted ophthalmopathy.

This clonotype was picked up many times. Its cognate antigen is unknown. RNA transcripts gave rise to amplified TCR beta CDR3 regions. The HTBI primer set served for first-round RT-PCR of the TCR CDR3. TCRdb analysed the multiplex PCR reads with MiXCR anew, one entry per CDR3 protein. Here the sample spans 300,000 to 400,000 distinct CDR3 sequences, 13% to 15% being singletons. CDR1 is MNHNS, CDR2 SASEGT, per germline. The CDR3 is 15 residues long. J lost 2 bases, V lost 5 bases, and 7 bases had no gene match. This sequence joins TRBV6-1 and TRBJ2-5; the match to TRBD2 covers 8 bases. The receptor's source is a woman aged 25 to 45 with Graves' ophthalmopathy. The sequenced sample consisted of blood. The CDR3 reads CASSNKAGVQETQYF. The CDR3 DNA follows: TGTGCCAGCAGTAACAAAGCGGGGGTTCAAGAGACCCAGTACTTC.